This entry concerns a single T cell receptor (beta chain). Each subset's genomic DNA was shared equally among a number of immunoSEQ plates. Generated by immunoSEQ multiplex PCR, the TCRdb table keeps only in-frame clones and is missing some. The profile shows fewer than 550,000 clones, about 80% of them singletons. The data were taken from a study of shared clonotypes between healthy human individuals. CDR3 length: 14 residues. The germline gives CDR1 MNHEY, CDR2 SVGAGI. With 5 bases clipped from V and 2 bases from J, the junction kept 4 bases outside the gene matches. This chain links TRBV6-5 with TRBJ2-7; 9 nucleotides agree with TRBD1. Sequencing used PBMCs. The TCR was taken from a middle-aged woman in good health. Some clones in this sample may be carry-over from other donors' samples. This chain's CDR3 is CASSETGGTYEQYF. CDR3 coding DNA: TGTGCCAGCAGTGAGACAGGGGGTACCTACGAGCAGTACTTC.